The rows below give T cell receptor beta chains drawn from one sample of a study of TIL therapy for anti-PD-1-resistant metastatic lung cancer. Repertoires were generated with immunoSEQ multiplex PCR, while TCRdb's copy carries only in-frame clones and drops some. Of some 60,000 clones in the sample, under 75% were seen once. This material consisted of blood, taken at baseline. These receptors all stem from a person aged 25 to 85 with non-small cell lung cancer. Each CDR3 is given with its conserved first and last residue. A D gene is named only where the DNA matches it firmly. Expanded clones are given a class, and other clones once, few, many or no size at all.

clone size,V gene,D gene,J gene,CDR3 protein,CDR3 DNA
.,TRBV7-9,TRBD2,TRBJ2-1,CASSFFPGTINEQFF,TGTGCCAGCAGCTTCTTTCCCGGGACTATCAATGAGCAGTTCTTC
few,TRBV30,.,TRBJ1-5,CAWSPGPNQPQHF,TGTGCCTGGAGTCCAGGCCCCAATCAGCCCCAGCATTTT
.,TRBV5-1,TRBD1,TRBJ2-1,CASSWGTAGDQFF,TGCGCCAGCAGCTGGGGGACAGCAGGGGATCAGTTCTTC
.,TRBV2,TRBD1,TRBJ1-6,CARETGVNSPLHF,TGTGCCAGGGAGACAGGGGTTAATTCACCCCTCCACTTT
.,TRBV5-6,.,TRBJ2-4,CASTSRLVLAKNIQYF,TGTGCCAGCACCTCTCGGTTGGTCCTAGCCAAAAACATTCAGTACTTC
.,TRBV28,.,TRBJ1-5,CASSFIRGGNQPQHF,TGTGCCAGCAGTTTTATCAGGGGTGGAAATCAGCCCCAGCATTTT
medium-sized,TRBV5-4,.,TRBJ1-6,CASSLDSGGGSPLHF,TGTGCCAGCAGCTTGGATTCGGGCGGAGGTTCACCCCTCCACTTT
.,TRBV19,.,TRBJ1-4,CASRQVSTNEKLFF,TGTGCCAGTAGACAGGTCTCAACTAATGAAAAACTGTTTTTT
.,TRBV5-6,.,TRBJ2-3,CASSLWSTGTLGYF,TGTGCCAGCAGCTTGTGGTCCACAGGCACACTGGGGTATTTT
.,TRBV11-2,.,TRBJ2-1,CASSLGAGPYNEQFF,TGTGCCAGCAGCTTGGGCGCGGGCCCCTACAATGAGCAGTTCTTC
.,TRBV15,.,TRBJ2-7,CATSVPGLYEQYF,TGTGCCACCAGCGTCCCCGGGTTGTACGAGCAGTACTTC
.,TRBV4-1,TRBD1,TRBJ2-7,CASSQAATGGYEQYF,TGCGCCAGCAGCCAAGCTGCGACAGGGGGCTACGAGCAGTACTTC
.,TRBV6-1,.,TRBJ2-7,CASSTRGGRNEQYF,TGTGCCAGCAGTACTAGAGGGGGTCGGAACGAGCAGTACTTC
.,TRBV5-1,.,TRBJ2-5,CASSYPAVETQYF,TGCGCCAGCAGCTACCCCGCCGTGGAGACCCAGTACTTC
.,TRBV15,.,TRBJ2-5,CATSGGVRETQYF,TGTGCCACCTCCGGAGGGGTTCGGGAGACCCAGTACTTC
once,TRBV30,.,TRBJ1-1,CAWIGGYNTEAFF,TGTGCCTGGATTGGGGGTTATAACACTGAAGCTTTCTTT
.,TRBV6-6,.,TRBJ2-1,CASRMDVAGNEQFF,TGTGCCAGCAGAATGGACGTAGCTGGGAATGAGCAGTTCTTC
few,TRBV28,.,TRBJ1-2,CASSFAVKGESTF,TGTGCCAGCAGTTTCGCCGTTAAAGGAGAGAGCACCTTC
.,TRBV5-1,TRBD2,TRBJ2-1,CASSLMTSGNNEQFF,TGCGCCAGCAGCTTGATGACTAGCGGAAACAATGAGCAGTTCTTC
.,TRBV5-1,.,TRBJ1-2,CASSLVPGGIYGYTF,TGCGCCAGCAGCTTGGTCCCAGGAGGGATCTATGGCTACACCTTC
few,TRBV6-1,TRBD1,TRBJ2-1,CASTNTGVEQFF,TGTGCCAGCACTAACACAGGGGTCGAGCAGTTCTTC
once,TRBV29-1,.,TRBJ1-1,CSGSRQGGTEAFF,TGCAGCGGTTCTCGGCAGGGAGGGACTGAAGCTTTCTTT
.,TRBV7-9,.,TRBJ2-6,CASLTSRAGDISGANVLTF,TGTGCCAGCCTTACGTCGAGGGCGGGGGACATCTCTGGGGCCAACGTCCTGACTTTC
.,TRBV4-1,TRBD2,TRBJ2-3,CASSSPSGGGTDTQYF,TGCGCCAGCAGCTCCCCTAGCGGGGGGGGCACAGATACGCAGTATTTT
.,TRBV5-1,TRBD1,TRBJ1-1,CASSRDRVNTEAFF,TGCGCCAGCAGCCGAGACAGGGTGAACACTGAAGCTTTCTTT
.,TRBV7-9,.,TRBJ1-1,CASSPSFGAYGAFF,TGTGCCAGCAGCCCATCGTTCGGGGCGTATGGAGCTTTCTTT
few,TRBV7-2,TRBD1,TRBJ2-3,CASNTGGQDTQYF,TGTGCCAGCAACACAGGGGGCCAGGATACGCAGTATTTT
.,TRBV11-2,.,TRBJ2-2,CASSSRTGELFF,TGTGCCAGCAGCTCCCGCACCGGGGAGCTGTTTTTT
few,TRBV18,.,TRBJ1-2,CASRVGGDYGYTF,TGTGCCAGCAGAGTGGGGGGCGACTATGGCTACACCTTC
once,TRBV5-4,.,TRBJ2-5,CASSLPRGTQETQYF,TGTGCCAGCAGCTTGCCCCGGGGGACACAAGAGACCCAGTACTTC
.,TRBV14,TRBD1,TRBJ1-1,CASSLTLGQGDTEAFF,TGTGCCAGCAGTCTTACTCTCGGCCAGGGGGACACTGAAGCTTTCTTT
.,TRBV2,TRBD1,TRBJ2-5,CVTRQQGKETQYF,TGTGTCACGAGGCAACAGGGGAAAGAGACCCAGTACTTC
few,TRBV27,.,TRBJ1-3,CASSLSHQHLGNTIYF,TGTGCCAGCAGTTTATCCCATCAGCACCTTGGAAACACCATATATTTT
.,TRBV5-4,.,TRBJ2-6,CASSLTGANVLTF,TGTGCCAGCAGCTTGACTGGGGCCAACGTCCTGACTTTC
few,TRBV10-3,.,TRBJ1-1,CAISPTGNTEAFF,TGTGCCATCAGCCCAACAGGGAACACTGAAGCTTTCTTT
.,TRBV5-3,TRBD2,TRBJ2-3,CARSSRGDTQYF,TGTGCCAGAAGCTCACGGGGGGACACGCAGTATTTT
.,TRBV5-8,TRBD2,TRBJ2-7,CASSLVGLANEQYF,TGTGCCAGCAGCTTGGTAGGACTAGCTAACGAGCAGTACTTC
.,TRBV5-1,.,TRBJ2-1,CASSLTADPLNEQFF,TGCGCCAGCAGCTTGACGGCGGACCCCTTAAATGAGCAGTTCTTC
few,TRBV5-3,.,TRBJ2-7,CARSLEEGARREQYF,TGTGCCAGAAGCTTGGAGGAGGGTGCCCGAAGGGAGCAGTACTTC
.,TRBV6-6,.,TRBJ2-5,CASTRILIETQYF,TGTGCCAGCACGAGGATTTTAATTGAGACCCAGTACTTC
few,TRBV2,.,TRBJ1-4,CASSDGTAGKLFF,TGTGCCAGCAGTGATGGGACGGCCGGAAAACTGTTTTTT
.,TRBV14,.,TRBJ2-3,CASSQDGGRRDPDTQYF,TGTGCCAGCAGCCAAGATGGGGGTCGCAGGGACCCAGATACGCAGTATTTT
once,TRBV2,TRBD2,TRBJ2-5,CASSFGGEETQYF,TGTGCCAGCAGCTTCGGGGGGGAAGAGACCCAGTACTTC
few,TRBV7-9,TRBD1,TRBJ1-4,CASSKRTGASNEKLFF,TGTGCCAGCAGCAAACGGACAGGGGCTTCTAATGAAAAACTGTTTTTT